Following are 16 T cell receptor beta chains from one sample sequenced in a study of blood T cells in healthy people across ages. Sample-barcoded 5' priming and a J-beta primer mix drove a second PCR of 7 to 11 cycles. TCRdb fed the 5' RACE reads into MiXCR, producing one record per CDR3 protein. The profile shows hundreds of thousands of distinct CDR3 sequences, roughly 52% of them singletons. The sample was blood. These receptors were taken from a man in his thirties or forties in good health.

The rearrangement links TRBV20-1 to TRBJ2-3; D may be TRBD1 or TRBD2 (5 bases each). The ends were cut back, 0 bases at V and 3 bases at J, with 10 bases in the middle. This CDR3 is built from 14 residues. Looked up from germline, CDR1 is DFQATT and CDR2 is SNEGSKA (reference sequence). The CDR3 sequence is CSARDFGATDTQYF. The CDR3 DNA reads as TGCAGTGCTAGAGATTTCGGGGCTACAGATACGCAGTATTTT.

This clonotype showed up just a few times. The chain uses TRBV10-3 and TRBJ1-1; 9 positions match TRBD1. Germline values: CDR1 ENHRY, CDR2 SYGVKD. The CDR3 runs 14 residues. The V and J ends lost 9 bases and 0 bases, in that order; junction bases with no gene match: 5. The CDR3: CAMGTGRMNTEAFF. CDR3 DNA: TGTGCCATGGGGACAGGGCGCATGAACACTGAAGCTTTCTTT.

This clonotype was counted a single time. The J gene is TRBJ1-2, the V gene TRBV20-1, with D possibly TRBD1 on 5 matching bases. The V end was cut by 3 bases, the J end by 7 bases, with 12 bases between. The CDR3 contains 12 residues. The germline gives CDR1 DFQATT, CDR2 SNEGSKA (reference sequence). CDR3: CSARGQGSGYTF. In DNA form, the CDR3 reads TGCAGTGCTAGGGGGCAGGGCTCTGGCTACACCTTC.

This sequence joins TRBV6-1 and TRBJ1-1; weak D call: TRBD1 (5 bases). Deletions cut 2 bases from V and 5 bases from J, with 9 bases between. CDR1 and CDR2 (germline): MNHNS, SASEGT. The CDR3 loop spans 13 amino acids. The CDR3 DNA sequence: TGTGCCAGCAGTGAACAGGGTAGGACTGAAGCTTTCTTT. Protein product: CASSEQGRTEAFF.

The V call is TRBV18, the J call TRBJ2-6; 7 bases are a match to TRBD1. The CDR3 spans 18 residues. The V segment lost 3 bases and the J segment 3 bases; nucleotides outside the gene matches: 11. CDR1 KGHSH and CDR2 LQKENI come from the germline V gene. CDR3 loop: CASSPRQGELFGANVLTF. DNA for the CDR3: TGTGCCAGCTCACCCCGACAGGGAGAACTTTTTGGGGCCAACGTCCTGACTTTC.

Worth noting for this clonotype: This may stem from a read error, because a much larger clone lies one nucleotide away. J is TRBJ2-7 and V is TRBV10-3, with 8 bases aligning to TRBD1. V trimming: 2 bases; J trimming: 7 bases; junction bases outside the gene matches: 7. CDR1 is ENHRY, CDR2 SYGVKD, per germline. This CDR3 region has 14 residues. The CDR3 reads CAISEGDRRHEQYF. CDR3 DNA: TGTGCCATCAGTGAGGGGGACAGGCGACATGAGCAGTACTTC.

This clonotype showed up many times. The V call is TRBV28, the J call TRBJ1-1; no clear D gene. This CDR3 has 13 residues. Trimming stripped 6 bases from V and 4 bases from J, with 12 bases between. Germline V gives CDR1 MDHEN, CDR2 SYDVKM. CDR3 sequence (DNA): TGTGCCAGCAGGTTCAGCGAGGGCACTGAAGCTTTCTTT. Its protein product is CASRFSEGTEAFF.

This clonotype was counted at least ten times. The rearrangement joins TRBV5-1 to TRBJ2-3; D ambiguous. The CDR3 is 13 residues long. Germline V gives CDR1 SGHRS, CDR2 YFSETQ. Trimming removed 0 bases from V and 4 bases from J, with 6 bases in between. CDR3 sequence (DNA): TGCGCCAGCAGCTTGGAAAGACCAGATACGCAGTATTTT. It encodes CASSLERPDTQYF.

The CDR3 loop reads CASRASSGGVQETQYF. CDR3 in DNA: TGTGCCAGCAGAGCCTCTAGCGGGGGGGTACAAGAGACCCAGTACTTC. The chain joins TRBV21-1 to TRBJ2-5; TRBD2 is the table's D call and was not checked against the DNA. TRBV21-1 constitutes a pseudogene. The CDR3 is 16 residues long.

The V and J genes are TRBV11-1 and TRBJ2-4; D is unresolved. The DNA end is more similar to TRBJ2-7, so the J call may be wrong. This CDR3 region has 15 residues. Germline lookup yields CDR1 SGHAT and CDR2 FQDESV (reference sequence). The CDR3 sequence: CASSLFEGSLNEQYF. Written as DNA, the CDR3 is TGTGCCAGCAGCTTGTTTGAAGGTTCCCTCAACGAGCAGTACTTC.

This CDR3 is CSARDGLAVGDTQYF. As DNA, the CDR3 is TGCAGTGCTAGAGATGGGCTAGCGGTAGGAGATACGCAGTATTTT. This chain links TRBV20-1 with TRBJ2-3, with 7 bases fitting TRBD2. Germline CDR1 is DFQATT and CDR2 is SNEGSKA (reference sequence). The CDR3 sequence is 15 residues long. The junction had 8 bases not matched to a gene; V was cut back by 0 bases and J by 5 bases.

This clonotype was observed a few times. This rearrangement joins TRBV4-3 to TRBJ2-1; tentatively, D is TRBD1 (6 bases). Germline CDR1 is LGHNA and CDR2 is YSLEER. The length of the CDR3 is 16 residues. The V end was cut by 0 bases, the J end by 1 base, with 10 bases between. CDR3 sequence (DNA): TGCGCCAGCAGCCAAGAGTGGGGACATTCCTACAATGAGCAGTTCTTC. Translation gives CASSQEWGHSYNEQFF.

The rearrangement links TRBV12-3 or TRBV12-4 to TRBJ2-1; 8 bases match TRBD1. The V gene end was trimmed by 10 bases and the J gene end by 5 bases; junction bases not matched to a gene: 10. CDR3 length: 14 amino acids. Written as DNA, the CDR3 is TGTGCCACCACAGGACAGGGTGGAGACAATGAGCAGTTCTTC. The encoded protein is CATTGQGGDNEQFF.

This clonotype was seen more than once but under ten times. The V call is TRBV10-3, the J call TRBJ2-1, with D possibly being TRBD1 or TRBD2 (5 bases each). This CDR3 has 13 amino acids. In germline, CDR1 is ENHRY, CDR2 SYGVKD. Trimming shortened V by 4 bases and J by 7 bases, and 11 bases separated the two germline ends. The chain's CDR3 is CAISGGSPNEQFF. The CDR3 nucleotides read TGTGCCATCAGTGGGGGGTCGCCTAATGAGCAGTTCTTC.

V gene TRBV5-6 combines with J gene TRBJ1-1; a possible D gene is TRBD1 (5 bases). This CDR3 is built from 12 residues. V was cut by 5 bases and J by 12 bases, with 17 bases left in between. Germline CDR1 is SGHDT and CDR2 is YYEEEE. CDR3 DNA: TGTGCCAGCAGTTTAAGGGACCGCCAGCCTTTCTTT. Protein product: CASSLRDRQPFF.

This clonotype was counted between two and nine times. This sequence joins TRBV29-1 and TRBJ1-2, with D unresolved. V lost 5 bases to trimming and J lost 9 bases, with 16 bases between them. The CDR3 contains 12 residues. From germline, CDR1 is SQVTM and CDR2 ANQGSEA. The CDR3 spells CSVRVEEFRYTF. The CDR3 nucleotides are TGCAGCGTTCGGGTAGAGGAATTTCGCTACACCTTC.